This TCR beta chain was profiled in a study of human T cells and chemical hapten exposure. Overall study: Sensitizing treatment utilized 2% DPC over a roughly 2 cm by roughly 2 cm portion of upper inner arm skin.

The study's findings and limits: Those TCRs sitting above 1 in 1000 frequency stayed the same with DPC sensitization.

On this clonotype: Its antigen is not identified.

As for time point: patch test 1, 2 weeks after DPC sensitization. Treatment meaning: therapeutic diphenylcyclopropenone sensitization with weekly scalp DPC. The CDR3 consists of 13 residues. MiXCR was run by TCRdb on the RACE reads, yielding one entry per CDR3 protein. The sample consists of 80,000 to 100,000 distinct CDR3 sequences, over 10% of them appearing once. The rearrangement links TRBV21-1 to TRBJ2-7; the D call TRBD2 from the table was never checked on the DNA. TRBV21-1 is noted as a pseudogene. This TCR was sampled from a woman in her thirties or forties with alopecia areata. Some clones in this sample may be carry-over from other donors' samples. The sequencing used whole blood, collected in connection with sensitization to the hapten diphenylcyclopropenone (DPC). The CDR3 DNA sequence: TGTGCCAGCAGCACCCCCGGGACTAGCCTACAGTACTTC. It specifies CASSTPGTSLQYF.